The 15 T cell receptor beta chains given below trace back to one sample, sequenced in a study of shared clonotypes between healthy human individuals. Profiled with immunoSEQ multiplex PCR; TCRdb holds only in-frame clones, not every one. The table has about a million clones, 65% to 80% seen once. The sequencing sample was made of memory CD4+ T cells sorted from blood. As to subset: CD45RA-negative fraction. The receptors were sampled from a man younger than 30 in good health.

V usage is TRBV30 and J usage is TRBJ2-5, with a weak D call TRBD1 (6 bases). This CDR3 has 12 amino acids. Looked up from germline, CDR1 is GTSNPN and CDR2 is SVGIG (reference sequence). V lost 8 bases to trimming and J lost 6 bases, with 16 bases between them. The CDR3 bases are TGTGCCACCAAGTCCAGGGGAAAGACCCAGTACTTC. Translation: CATKSRGKTQYF.

This chain uses TRBV6-5 with TRBJ2-7; 7 bases match TRBD1. Germline V gene data show CDR1 as MNHEY and CDR2 as SVGAGI. CDR3 length equals 13 residues. The junction had 5 bases not matched to a gene; V was cut back by 8 bases and J by 1 base. CDR3 DNA sequence: TGTGCCAGCGGGCAGGGGGTGTCCTACGAGCAGTACTTC. Translated: CASGQGVSYEQYF.

This clone was counted a single time. The CDR3 spells CASSLIGGQDRKETQYF. CDR3 bases: TGTGCCAGCAGCTTAATCGGCGGACAAGATCGAAAAGAGACCCAGTACTTC. The chain has TRBV7-6 and TRBJ2-5; tentatively, D is TRBD1 (5 bases). CDR3 length equals 17 residues. V lost 2 bases and J lost 3, with 19 bases in between. Germline CDR1 reads SGHVS; CDR2 reads FNYEAQ. Complete variable domain (other parts from reference TRBV7-6 and TRBJ2-5): GAGVSQSPRYKVTKRGQDVALRCDPISGHVSLYWYRQALGQGPEFLTYFNYEAQQDKSGLPNDRFSAERPEGSISTLTIQRTEQRDSAMYRCASSLIGGQDRKETQYFGPGTRLLVL.

The gene calls are TRBV10-3 and TRBJ1-1; 12 bases map to TRBD1. Trimming cost V 7 bases and J 2 bases; bases outside gene matches: 8. CDR3 length: 16 residues. Germline V gene lookup returns CDR1 ENHRY and CDR2 SYGVKD. The CDR3 coding sequence is TGTGCCATCACCCGGGACAGGGGGCTTATAAACACTGAAGCTTTCTTT. It encodes CAITRDRGLINTEAFF.

The J gene is TRBJ2-3, the V gene TRBV5-4; possible D gene TRBD1, 5 bases. The germline V gene encodes CDR1 SGHNT and CDR2 YYREEE (reference sequence). This CDR3 is built from 16 residues. V lost 1 base to trimming and J lost 4 bases, with 16 bases between them. The CDR3 coding sequence is TGTGCCAGCAGCTTGTGGGGCAGGTGGCCTTCAGATACGCAGTATTTT. This translates into CASSLWGRWPSDTQYF.

V gene TRBV6-5 combines with J gene TRBJ2-7, with TRBD1 matching 8 bases. The CDR3 loop spans 14 amino acids. Germline trimming cut 6 bases from V and 2 bases from J; bases unmatched to any gene: 6. Germline loops: CDR1 MNHEY, CDR2 SVGAGI. CDR3 region: CASSGTGGPYEQYF. DNA for the CDR3: TGTGCCAGCAGCGGGACAGGTGGGCCCTACGAGCAGTACTTC.

This clone appeared once. The CDR3 sequence is CASSLGTGGRRNIQYF. The CDR3 DNA sequence: TGTGCCAGCAGCTTAGGGACAGGGGGCCGGAGAAACATTCAGTACTTC. The rearrangement joins TRBV7-2 to TRBJ2-4; 11 bases fit TRBD1. J gave up 6 bases and V 1 base, and 5 bases lay outside the gene matches. Germline values: CDR1 SGHTA, CDR2 FQGNSA. The CDR3 consists of 16 residues.

This chain links TRBV2 with TRBJ2-7; TRBD1 matches 8 bases. The CDR3 consists of 13 residues. The germline CDR1 and CDR2 sequences are SNHLY and FYNNEI. V was pared by 6 bases and J by 3 bases, with 4 bases of the junction left unmatched. The DNA of the CDR3 is TGTGCCAGCAGCGGACAGGGTTACTACGAGCAGTACTTC. Amino acid sequence: CASSGQGYYEQYF.

Remarks on this clone: Different DNA sequences within this sample yield the same CDR3. This chain uses TRBV10-3 with TRBJ1-1; tentative D call: TRBD1 (6 bases). The CDR3 length is 14 residues. The germline CDR1 and CDR2 sequences are ENHRY and SYGVKD. V was trimmed by 0 bases and J by 3 bases, leaving 8 bases between them. In DNA, the CDR3 is TGTGCCATCAGTGAGTCGAGGGGGGACACTGAAGCTTTCTTT. Amino acids: CAISESRGDTEAFF.

This clone was seen just once. The rearrangement links TRBV10-3 to TRBJ2-1, with 11 bases fitting TRBD1. The length of the CDR3 is 12 residues. Trimming took 4 bases from V and 15 from J; bases not matched to a gene: 5. The V gene's germline CDR1 is ENHRY and CDR2 SYGVKD. The DNA for the CDR3 is TGTGCCATCAGTGGGGGACAGGGGGATTTGTTCTTC. Its translation is CAISGGQGDLFF.

The chain has TRBV5-4 and TRBJ1-6; 7 bases are a match to TRBD1. The germline V gene has CDR1 SGHNT and CDR2 YYREEE (reference sequence). V lost 9 bases to trimming and J lost 10 bases; unmatched junction nucleotides: 10. The CDR3 is 13 residues long. CDR3 nucleotide sequence: TGTGCCACCAACGACAGGGACCAATCACCCCTCCACTTT. It is translated as CATNDRDQSPLHF. Variable domain in full (rest from reference TRBV5-4 and TRBJ1-6): ETGVTQSPTHLIKTRGQQVTLRCSSQSGHNTVSWYQQALGQGPQFIFQYYREEENGRGNFPPRFSGLQFPNYSSELNVNALELDDSALYLCATNDRDQSPLHFGNGTRLTVT.

V usage is TRBV2 and J usage is TRBJ1-5, with D possibly TRBD1 on 5 matching bases. The V gene lost 2 bases and the J gene lost 0 bases, with 8 bases spanning the gap. Germline CDR1 reads SNHLY; CDR2 reads FYNNEI. The CDR3 is made up of 15 amino acids. The CDR3 region is CASSETGVSNQPQHF. The DNA of the CDR3 is TGTGCCAGCAGTGAAACGGGGGTTAGCAATCAGCCCCAGCATTTT.

The V call is TRBV28, the J call TRBJ2-4; no clear D gene. CDR1 is MDHEN, CDR2 SYDVKM, per germline. The CDR3 spans 14 residues. V was shortened by 0 bases and J by 1 base, with 4 bases between the two germline ends. CDR3 sequence reads: CASSLWGAKNIQYF. In DNA form, the CDR3 reads TGTGCCAGCAGTTTATGGGGGGCCAAAAACATTCAGTACTTC. Using reference TRBV28 and TRBJ2-4 for the parts outside the CDR3, the full variable domain is DVKVTQSSRYLVKRTGEKVFLECVQDMDHENMFWYRQDPGLGLRLIYFSYDVKMKEKGDIPEGYSVSREKKERFSLILESASTNQTSMYLCASSLWGAKNIQYFGAGTRLSVL.

In its sample, this clone was seen a few times. The V gene is TRBV5-1, the J gene TRBJ1-2; perhaps TRBD1 as D (6 bases). The germline V gene has CDR1 SGHRS and CDR2 YFSETQ. The CDR3 runs 15 residues. The germline V and J ends were trimmed by 4 bases and 8 bases, with 21 bases remaining between them. DNA for the CDR3: TGCGCCAGCAGCGAGTCGCGACAGGACTTAGGGGGCTACACCTTC. This codes for CASSESRQDLGGYTF.

The V gene is TRBV4-2, the J gene TRBJ2-7; D gene unclear. The germline V and J ends were trimmed by 1 base and 2 bases, with 9 bases remaining between them. This CDR3 comprises 14 residues. Per germline, CDR1 LGHNA and CDR2 YNFKEQ. As DNA, the CDR3 is TGTGCCAGCAGCCAAGGGGTCAGTGCCTACGAGCAGTACTTC. This sequence encodes CASSQGVSAYEQYF.